The clone carrying this T cell receptor beta chain was counted only a few times. Other DNA sequences from this sample encode an identical CDR3 as well. Assay used: immunoSEQ multiplex PCR; TCRdb lists only in-frame clones, some missing. The sample includes around 2.5 million clones, approximately 93% of them seen just once. V lost 5 bases to trimming and J lost 2 bases, with 5 bases between them. Germline CDR1 SGHVS, CDR2 FNYEAQ. This CDR3 comprises 12 residues. This sample was included in a study of shared clonotypes between healthy human individuals. The clonotype comes from a man between 18 and 35 years old in good health. Some clones in this sample may be carry-over from other donors' samples. The rearrangement joins TRBV7-6 to TRBJ2-3; D call uncertain. Sequencing used naive CD4+ T cells from PBMCs. Subset given: CD45RA+ positively selected. The CDR3 spells CASSPDTDTQYF. CDR3 coding DNA: TGTGCCAGCAGCCCCGACACAGATACGCAGTATTTT.